The 21 T cell receptor beta chains reported below all come from one sample, sequenced in a study of blood T cell repertoires in COVID-19 (dated by TCRdb to between 2020 and 2021). Library preparation was by the immunoSEQ multiplex PCR assay. TCRdb obtained this table from immuneACCESS and retained in-frame rearrangements with V and J assigned. These tables miss some clones; where compared with another copy, unresolved V genes account for less than half of the shortfall, and the remainder is unexplained. This sample holds over 75,000 clones; 78% were observed only once. About 16% of the sample is taken by the ten largest. The sample comprised peripheral blood. The source of these receptors is a human donor in a cohort sampled during active COVID-19.

V is TRBV9 and J is TRBJ2-2; 11 bases are shared with TRBD2. The germline V gene encodes CDR1 SGDLS and CDR2 YYNGEE. Trimming cost V 0 bases and J 7 bases; bases outside gene matches: 8. The CDR3 runs 17 residues. CDR3 residues: CASSVDPPLAGVGELFF. CDR3 coding DNA: TGTGCCAGCAGCGTAGACCCCCCACTAGCGGGAGTCGGGGAGCTGTTTTTT.

This clone was picked up one time. The chain links TRBV5-4 to TRBJ2-2, with 7 bases aligning to TRBD1. Germline V CDR1 and CDR2: SGHNT, YYREEE (reference sequence). The CDR3 runs to 15 residues. With 0 bases clipped from V and 6 bases from J, the junction kept 5 bases outside the gene matches. The CDR3 here is CASSLGRGLAGELFF. The CDR3 DNA is TGTGCCAGCAGCTTGGGAAGGGGGCTCGCCGGGGAGCTGTTTTTT.

This chain uses TRBV28 with TRBJ2-7; 9 nucleotides agree with TRBD1. CDR1 and CDR2 from the germline V gene are MDHEN and SYDVKM. V lost 5 bases and J lost 6; bases outside the gene matches: 11. The CDR3 covers 15 residues. CDR3 region: CASSPWGTGTTEQYF. The CDR3 region has the DNA TGTGCCAGCAGTCCTTGGGGGACAGGGACGACCGAGCAGTACTTC. The entire variable domain, with the rest obtained from reference TRBV28 and TRBJ2-7, is as follows: DVKVTQSSRYLVKRTGEKVFLECVQDMDHENMFWYRQDPGLGLRLIYFSYDVKMKEKGDIPEGYSVSREKKERFSLILESASTNQTSMYLCASSPWGTGTTEQYFGPGTRLTVT.

CDR3 in amino acids: CASSPLENTYEQYF. The CDR3, as DNA: TGTGCCAGCAGCCCCCTTGAGAATACCTACGAGCAGTACTTC. This sequence joins TRBV3-1 (or the pseudogene TRBV3-2) and TRBJ2-7; D gene uncertain. There are 14 residues in the CDR3. Germline V gives CDR1 LGHDT, CDR2 YNNKEL (reference sequence). Trimming left V 4 bases short and J 2 bases short, with 12 bases between.

The chain employs TRBV28 and TRBJ2-5; D is uncertain. Trimming shortened V by 2 bases and J by 1 base, and 8 bases separated the two germline ends. The CDR3 contains 14 residues. Germline CDR1 and CDR2: MDHEN and SYDVKM. The CDR3 coding sequence is TGTGCCAGCAGTTTACTGGCAGTCCAAGAGACCCAGTACTTC. Protein product: CASSLLAVQETQYF.

V and J are TRBV5-1 and TRBJ1-1; TRBD1 might be the D (5 bases). This CDR3 has 15 amino acids. With 1 base removed from V and 6 bases from J, the gap between germline ends came to 16 bases. Germline V gene sequence: CDR1 SGHRS, CDR2 YFSETQ. The CDR3 coding sequence is TGCGCCAGCAGCTTGTTAGGGGATTTTGTAGCTGAAGCTTTCTTT. Translation: CASSLLGDFVAEAFF.

V usage is TRBV28 and J usage is TRBJ1-6; TRBD1 might be the D (6 bases). Trimming removed 4 bases from V and 8 bases from J, with 15 bases in between. The CDR3 consists of 15 residues. Germline CDR1 reads MDHEN; CDR2 reads SYDVKM. Here the CDR3 DNA reads TGTGCCAGCAGTTACACAGGGTCCGGATATTCACCCCTCCACTTT. Translating it yields CASSYTGSGYSPLHF. Supplemented by reference TRBV28 and TRBJ1-6, the full variable domain reads DVKVTQSSRYLVKRTGEKVFLECVQDMDHENMFWYRQDPGLGLRLIYFSYDVKMKEKGDIPEGYSVSREKKERFSLILESASTNQTSMYLCASSYTGSGYSPLHFGNGTRLTVT.

In this sample, this clone turned up a few times. The rearrangement uses TRBV7-8 and TRBJ1-5, with D possibly TRBD1 on 6 matching bases. The V gene's germline CDR1 is SGHVS and CDR2 FQNEAQ. V gave up 2 bases and J gave up 1 base, with 9 bases separating them. This CDR3 contains 15 residues. The CDR3 coding sequence is TGTGCCAGCAGCTTAATCCAGGGGAGCAATCAGCCCCAGCATTTT. It yields the protein CASSLIQGSNQPQHF.

This clone was counted a few times. The chain carries TRBV24-1 and TRBJ1-5; D uncertain. Trimming took off 3 bases at V and 0 bases at J, with 14 bases between the two ends. Germline V gene lookup returns CDR1 KGHDR and CDR2 SFDVKD. CDR3 length equals 17 residues. The CDR3 DNA sequence: TGTGCCACCAGTGATCCCTCCACAAGTTATAGCAATCAGCCCCAGCATTTT. Its protein is CATSDPSTSYSNQPQHF.

The chain recombines TRBV4-1 with TRBJ2-3, with 7 bases lining up with TRBD1. Germline trimming cut 2 bases from V and 4 bases from J; bases unmatched to any gene: 6. Germline V gene sequence: CDR1 MGHRA, CDR2 YSYEKL. CDR3 length: 15 residues. CDR3 sequence (DNA): TGCGCCAGCAGCCAATTAGACAGGGACGCAGATACGCAGTATTTT. This sequence encodes CASSQLDRDADTQYF.

The rearrangement links TRBV7-2 to TRBJ1-1; the match to TRBD1 covers 7 bases. Germline CDR1 SGHTA, CDR2 FQGNSA. The length of the CDR3 is 14 residues. Germline trimming cut 8 bases from V and 7 bases from J; bases unmatched to any gene: 13. The CDR3 is CASGEWKGAIEAFF. Written as DNA, the CDR3 is TGTGCCAGCGGAGAATGGAAGGGGGCTATTGAAGCTTTCTTT. Based on the CDR3 plus reference TRBV7-2 and TRBJ1-1, the full variable domain is GAGVSQSPSNKVTEKGKDVELRCDPISGHTALYWYRQSLGQGLEFLIYFQGNSAPDKSGLPSDRFSAERTGGSVSTLTIQRTQQEDSAVYLCASGEWKGAIEAFFGQGTRLTVV.

The rearrangement links TRBV2 to TRBJ2-3, with 13 positions matching TRBD2. The CDR3 consists of 16 residues. The germline V gene encodes CDR1 SNHLY and CDR2 FYNNEI. V dropped 5 bases and J dropped 1; count of bases not matched to a gene: 3. DNA of the CDR3: TGTGCCAGCAGTTCTGGACTAGCGGGAGGCACAGATACGCAGTATTTT. Translated: CASSSGLAGGTDTQYF.

J is TRBJ2-7 and V is TRBV2; TRBD2 might be the D (7 bases). Trimming pared 3 bases from V and 3 bases from J, leaving 18 bases between. Germline-derived CDR1 and CDR2 are SNHLY and FYNNEI. CDR3 length equals 16 residues. This CDR3 reads CASSEGGPGFFYEQYF. The CDR3 DNA is TGTGCCAGCAGTGAGGGGGGGCCGGGGTTTTTCTACGAGCAGTACTTC.

The chain combines TRBV27 with TRBJ2-7, with 11 nucleotides matching TRBD2. The CDR3 extends over 14 amino acids. Germline loops: CDR1 MNHEY, CDR2 SMNVEV (reference sequence). Germline trimming cut 5 bases from V and 3 bases from J; bases unmatched to any gene: 3. DNA of the CDR3: TGTGCCAGCAGTCCCGGGACTAGCGGCTACGAGCAGTACTTC. Its translation: CASSPGTSGYEQYF.

The chain is built from TRBV7-8 and TRBJ1-2; 7 positions match TRBD1. In germline, CDR1 is SGHVS, CDR2 FQNEAQ. Trimming at V came to 1 base and at J to 4 bases, leaving 15 bases not matched to a gene. This CDR3 has 18 amino acids. The CDR3 DNA follows: TGTGCCAGCAGCTTAGAAGGGGCAACCGGCCAGGGGGGCTATGGCTACACCTTC. Its protein product is CASSLEGATGQGGYGYTF. The variable domain in full, completed from reference TRBV7-8 and TRBJ1-2, reads GAGVSQSPRYKVAKRGQDVALRCDPISGHVSLFWYQQALGQGPEFLTYFQNEAQLDKSGLPSDRFFAERPEGSVSTLKIQRTQQEDSAVYLCASSLEGATGQGGYGYTFGSGTRLTVV.

The V gene is TRBV5-1, the J gene TRBJ1-1; D is unresolved. Looked up from germline, CDR1 is SGHRS and CDR2 is YFSETQ. Trimming removed 6 bases at V and 6 bases at J, with 18 bases between. The CDR3 is made up of 14 amino acids. The CDR3 DNA follows: TGCGCCAGCATCCCCTACGGGGAAAATGCTGAAGCTTTCTTT. It specifies CASIPYGENAEAFF.

This sequence joins TRBV5-6 and TRBJ2-5; possible D gene TRBD1, 5 bases. Germline V gene sequence: CDR1 SGHDT, CDR2 YYEEEE. The length of the CDR3 is 13 residues. Trimming pared 5 bases from V and 5 bases from J, leaving 13 bases between. CDR3 amino acids: CASSKGFRETQYF. Written as DNA, the CDR3 is TGTGCCAGCAGTAAGGGGTTTAGGGAGACCCAGTACTTC. Complete variable domain (other parts from reference TRBV5-6 and TRBJ2-5): DAGVTQSPTHLIKTRGQQVTLRCSPKSGHDTVSWYQQALGQGPQFIFQYYEEEERQRGNFPDRFSGHQFPNYSSELNVNALLLGDSALYLCASSKGFRETQYFGPGTRLLVL.

The chain couples TRBV7-2 to TRBJ2-7; D is possibly TRBD1 (5 bases). Germline CDR1 SGHTA, CDR2 FQGNSA. V was pared by 10 bases and J by 3 bases, with 16 bases between. CDR3 length: 13 residues. CDR3 sequence reads: CATQAFSGYEQYF. CDR3 sequence (DNA): TGTGCCACACAGGCGTTTTCGGGCTACGAGCAGTACTTC. Variable domain in full (rest from reference TRBV7-2 and TRBJ2-7): GAGVSQSPSNKVTEKGKDVELRCDPISGHTALYWYRQSLGQGLEFLIYFQGNSAPDKSGLPSDRFSAERTGGSVSTLTIQRTQQEDSAVYLCATQAFSGYEQYFGPGTRLTVT.

The rearrangement uses TRBV29-1 and TRBJ2-3; the match to TRBD2 covers 8 bases. This CDR3 has 13 amino acids. The germline CDR1 and CDR2 sequences are SQVTM and ANQGSEA. J was trimmed by 8 bases and V by 4 bases; bases with no gene match: 8. CDR3 bases: TGCAGCGTTGGGGGGACTAGTAGCGGTACGCAGTATTTT. Translating gives CSVGGTSSGTQYF.

This chain connects TRBV10-3 to TRBJ2-5, with a possible D match to TRBD1 (5 bases). Germline V gene sequence: CDR1 ENHRY, CDR2 SYGVKD. The CDR3 covers 15 residues. V lost 2 bases and J 5 bases, leaving 15 bases between the germline ends. The chain's CDR3 is CAISEGAALMETQYF. DNA of the CDR3: TGTGCCATCAGTGAGGGGGCGGCCCTGATGGAGACCCAGTACTTC.

As DNA, the CDR3 is TGTGCCAGCAGCTACCCCAGTGGGGGGGCTCCGAGGGATACGCAGTATTTT. The encoded protein is CASSYPSGGAPRDTQYF. V gene TRBV5-6 combines with J gene TRBJ2-3, with D perhaps TRBD2 (7 bases). Germline CDR1 reads SGHDT; CDR2 reads YYEEEE. The CDR3 is made up of 17 amino acids. The V end was cut by 3 bases, the J end by 6 bases, with 23 bases between.